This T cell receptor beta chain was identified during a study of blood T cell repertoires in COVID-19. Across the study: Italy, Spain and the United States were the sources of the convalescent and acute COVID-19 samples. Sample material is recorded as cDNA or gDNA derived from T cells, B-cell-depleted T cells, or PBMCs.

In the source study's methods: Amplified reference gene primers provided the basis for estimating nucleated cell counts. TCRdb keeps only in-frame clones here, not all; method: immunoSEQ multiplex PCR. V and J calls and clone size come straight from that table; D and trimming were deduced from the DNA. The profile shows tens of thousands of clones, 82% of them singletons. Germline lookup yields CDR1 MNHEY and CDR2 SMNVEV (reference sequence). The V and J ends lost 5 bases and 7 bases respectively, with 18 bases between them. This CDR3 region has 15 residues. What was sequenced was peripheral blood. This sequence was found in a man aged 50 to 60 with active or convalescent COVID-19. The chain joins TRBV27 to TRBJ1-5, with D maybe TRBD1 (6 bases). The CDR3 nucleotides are TGTGCCAGCAGTGTCACAGGGATCGCTGGGCAGCCCCAGCATTTT. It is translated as CASSVTGIAGQPQHF.